Presented here are 6 T cell receptor beta chains from one specimen sequenced in a study of T cell responses to AZD1222 COVID-19 vaccine. Profiled with immunoSEQ multiplex PCR; TCRdb holds only in-frame clones, not every one. The repertoire has about 99,000 clones, over 80% of them found once; the top ten carry 20% to 25%. This sample comprised peripheral blood, obtained on day 0 of AZD1222 vaccination. Receptors were obtained from an adult in good health.

The chain carries TRBV18 and TRBJ1-4; no firm D call. Trimming left V 8 bases short and J 6 bases short, with 13 bases between. The length of the CDR3 is 13 residues. Germline V gives CDR1 KGHSH, CDR2 LQKENI. Here the CDR3 reads CASNGEGYEKLFF. The CDR3 DNA reads as TGTGCCAGCAACGGCGAGGGTTATGAAAAACTGTTTTTT.

The chain is built from TRBV7-2 and TRBJ2-1, with TRBD2 identical over 10 bases. The J segment lost 6 bases and the V segment lost 4 bases, leaving 3 bases of the junction unmatched. The CDR3 is 14 amino acids. Germline CDR1 SGHTA, CDR2 FQGNSA. The CDR3 loop reads CASSSRLAGNEQFF. The CDR3 DNA sequence: TGTGCCAGCAGCTCGCGACTAGCGGGCAATGAGCAGTTCTTC.

V and J are TRBV28 and TRBJ2-1; no firm D call. Germline V gives CDR1 MDHEN, CDR2 SYDVKM. Trimming removed 3 bases at V and 9 bases at J, with 12 bases between. This CDR3 has 13 residues. CDR3: CASSFGGRSEQFF. CDR3 DNA sequence: TGTGCCAGCAGTTTTGGTGGCAGAAGTGAGCAGTTCTTC.

This chain connects TRBV3-1 (or the pseudogene TRBV3-2) to TRBJ2-7; the D gene is possibly TRBD1 (6 bases). Germline CDR1 is LGHDT and CDR2 is YNNKEL (reference sequence). Trimming shortened V by 5 bases and J by 2 bases, and 19 bases separated the two germline ends. The CDR3 has 16 amino acids. The CDR3 region has the DNA TGTGCCAGCAGCACGATCTCCGGGGACACTACCTACGAGCAGTACTTC. Its translation is CASSTISGDTTYEQYF.

The chain uses TRBV28 and TRBJ2-7; 9 bases match TRBD2. J was trimmed by 10 bases and V by 6 bases; bases with no gene match: 10. The CDR3 loop spans 13 amino acids. From germline, CDR1 is MDHEN and CDR2 SYDVKM. The CDR3 DNA is TGTGCCAGCAGAACGGGCGGGAGGGGACTTCAGTACTTC. Residues: CASRTGGRGLQYF.

About this clone itself: Other nucleotide sequences in the sample specify the same CDR3. The gene calls are TRBV5-1 and TRBJ1-2, with a possible D match to TRBD1 (6 bases). Germline V gene data show CDR1 as SGHRS and CDR2 as YFSETQ. V lost 0 bases and J lost 0, with 6 bases in between. The CDR3 is 14 residues long. The CDR3 here is CASSLGQANYGYTF. The CDR3, as DNA: TGCGCCAGCAGCTTGGGACAGGCTAACTATGGCTACACCTTC.